Described below is a single T cell receptor (beta chain) sequence and its context. The sample originates from a study of T cell changes during pregnancy in multiple sclerosis. J lost 6 bases, V lost 0 bases, and 13 bases had no gene match. Germline CDR1 reads GTSNPN; CDR2 reads SVGIG (reference sequence). There are 17 residues in the CDR3. Profiled with immunoSEQ multiplex PCR; TCRdb holds only in-frame clones, not every one. The sample contains roughly 48,000 clones, roughly 85% of which appear only once. The sequenced sample was CD4+ T cells from peripheral blood mononuclear cells, obtained in the second trimester of pregnancy. The clonotype comes from a female donor with multiple sclerosis, enrolled in a pregnancy study. V is TRBV30 and J is TRBJ1-5, with 8 nucleotides matching TRBD1. CDR3 nucleotides: TGTGCCTGGAGTGTATATTTAGGACAGGGCACAAGTCAGCCCCAGCATTTT. The encoded protein is CAWSVYLGQGTSQPQHF.